Below, 3 T cell receptor beta chains from the same sample are listed, as sequenced in a study of blood T cell repertoires in COVID-19. The table came from immunoSEQ multiplex PCR; TCRdb's copy has only in-frame clones and leaves some out. The sample contains about 250,000 clones, roughly four fifths of which appear only once. Sequencing used peripheral blood. The receptor source for this set is a woman in her sixties or seventies with acute or convalescent COVID-19.

The chain employs TRBV2 and TRBJ1-6; D call uncertain. The CDR3 sequence is 13 residues long. CDR1 is SNHLY and CDR2 is FYNNEI in the germline V gene. Trimming cost V 6 bases and J 9 bases, with 12 bases left between them. CDR3 bases: TGTGCCAGCAGGGAGGAGGGCCGTTCACCCCTCCACTTT. It yields the protein CASREEGRSPLHF.

The chain employs TRBV6-5 and TRBJ1-6, with 8 bases fitting TRBD1. J gave up 5 bases and V 6 bases, and 6 bases lay outside the gene matches. CDR1 MNHEY and CDR2 SVGAGI come from the germline V gene. This CDR3 contains 15 residues. The CDR3 DNA follows: TGTGCCAGCAGCCACCGGGACAGGAATAATTCACCCCTCCACTTT. Its translation is CASSHRDRNNSPLHF.

The chain is built from TRBV11-2 and TRBJ2-7; 7 positions agree with TRBD1. CDR1 SGHAT and CDR2 FQNNGV come from the germline V gene. V was clipped by 1 base and J by 0 bases; unmatched bases: 6. The CDR3 spans 16 residues. The CDR3 spells CASSLAVQGSSYEQYF. CDR3 bases: TGTGCCAGCAGCTTAGCGGTACAGGGGTCCTCCTACGAGCAGTACTTC.